The rows below give T cell receptor beta chains drawn from one sample of a study of T cell clones after liver transplantation. These TCRs' antigens remain unknown. Sequenced by immunoSEQ multiplex PCR; TCRdb stores in-frame clones only, minus some. The sample has a few thousand clones; about 20% are singletons. The sample was CD8+ T cells from cultured PBMCs. All receptors derive from a human patient who received a liver transplant. Some T cells may be supplied by the graft donor. The CDR3 runs from the conserved cysteine through the conserved F or W. D genes are given only for firm matches. Clone size is shown for a subset of rows, as once, few, many or a class of expanded clone.

J gene | CDR3 length | clone size | V gene | D gene | CDR3 DNA | CDR3 protein
TRBJ1-6 | 15 | . | TRBV6-5 | . | TGTGCCAGCAGTTACTCGGGGGAATCAGATTCACCCCTCCACTTT | CASSYSGESDSPLHF
TRBJ2-2 | 14 | . | TRBV28 | . | TGTGCCAGCAGTTTAGCAGGGGTTGCCGGGGAGCTGTTTTTT | CASSLAGVAGELFF
TRBJ1-3 | 16 | few | TRBV9 | . | TGTGCCAGCAGCGAAACAGGGTCGTCCTCTGGAAACACCATATATTTT | CASSETGSSSGNTIYF
TRBJ1-2 | 17 | . | TRBV11-1 | . | TGTGCCAGCAGCGAATACTTTAAGGCTGGAAAGATCTATGGCTACACCTTC | CASSEYFKAGKIYGYTF
TRBJ1-1 | 17 | large | TRBV4-3 | TRBD1 | TGCGCCAGCAGCCAAGATTTCGGACAGGGGGCGAACACTGAAGCTTTCTTT | CASSQDFGQGANTEAFF
TRBJ2-7 | 17 | few | TRBV7-3 | . | TGTGCCAGCAGCTTAAATTCGGGGGAAGGGGGACCCTACGAGCAGTACTTC | CASSLNSGEGGPYEQYF
TRBJ2-7 | 14 | . | TRBV2 | . | TGTGCCAGCAGTGCTACAGGGAGCTCATACGAGCAGTACTTC | CASSATGSSYEQYF
TRBJ2-1 | 13 | few | TRBV11-3 | . | TGTGCCAGCAGCTTAGTTCAGGGTCATGAGCAGTTCTTC | CASSLVQGHEQFF
TRBJ2-7 | 14 | . | TRBV27 | . | TGTGCCAGCAGTTTCCTTGGGGGCCCCCTCGAGCAGTACTTC | CASSFLGGPLEQYF
TRBJ1-1 | 14 | once | TRBV28 | . | TGTGCCAGCTCTGCCGTCTGGAGGGACACTGAAGCTTTCTTT | CASSAVWRDTEAFF
TRBJ2-3 | 14 | . | TRBV2 | . | TGTGCCAGCAGTCCAGCGGGTTGGGGAGATACGCAGTATTTT | CASSPAGWGDTQYF
TRBJ2-7 | 15 | . | TRBV6-4 | . | TGTGCCAGCAGTGGTTTCGGGCGAAGCTCCTACGAGCAGTACTTC | CASSGFGRSSYEQYF
TRBJ2-2 | 14 | . | TRBV6-9 | TRBD2 | TGTGCCAGCAGCGGGGGGAGCTCCACCGGGGAGCTGTTTTTT | CASSGGSSTGELFF
TRBJ2-3 | 16 | medium-sized | TRBV6-6 | . | TGTGCCAGCAGTTTGGGCAGACAAAGCACCACAGATACGCAGTATTTT | CASSLGRQSTTDTQYF
TRBJ1-2 | 14 | few | TRBV7-9 | . | TGTGCCAGCAGCTTAGCGACACCTAACTATGGCTACACCTTC | CASSLATPNYGYTF
TRBJ1-1 | 16 | . | TRBV5-6 | TRBD1 | TGTGCCAGCAGCTTGCGAGGGGGCACATGGAACACTGAAGCTTTCTTT | CASSLRGGTWNTEAFF
TRBJ2-5 | 15 | medium-sized | TRBV9 | TRBD1 | TGTGCCAGCAGCGCCACAGGGGGAGAGGGGGAGACCCAGTACTTC | CASSATGGEGETQYF
TRBJ1-2 | 13 | . | TRBV9 | . | TGTGCCAGCAGCGTAGGGGTTTACGGTGGCTACACCTTC | CASSVGVYGGYTF